This record concerns one T cell receptor (beta chain) sequence. Its antigen is not identified. The data were obtained in a study of cytomegalovirus exposure and HLA in healthy donors. Whole-study findings and limits: Upon later analysis, TCR association rates were observed to vary by HLA locus, being highest for DRB1 and lowest for HLA-C.

It was with 60 Vbeta and 13 Jbeta primers that the PCR ran. TCRdb keeps only in-frame clones here, not all; method: immunoSEQ multiplex PCR. This sample yields about 180,000 clones, of which about 80% are seen a single time; 1% belongs to the top ten. The CDR3 runs to 15 residues. Between the trimmed V and J ends, which lost 1 base and 5 bases, there was a span of 11 bases. Germline CDR1 and CDR2: SGHVS and FQNEAQ. This chain joins TRBV7-8 and TRBJ2-2; no firm D call. The sequenced sample was PBMCs. This TCR was sampled from a woman between 50 and 59 years old in good health and CMV-seropositive. In nucleotides, the CDR3 is TGTGCCAGCAGCTTAGGCCCGTTCGCGACCGGGGAGCTGTTTTTT. Encoded protein: CASSLGPFATGELFF.